This T cell receptor (beta chain) was identified during a study of shared clonotypes between healthy human individuals. General study results and limits: Depth was large, yet rarefaction showed that sorted-subset sequencing was incomplete. Unshared clonotypes carried lower generation probabilities than those common to all four donors. Sharing across a few donors was seen in 4% to 6.5% of naive CD4 clonotypes.

A remark on this clone: No antigen is known for it.

Source study methods: Quality scores were absent from the junction-only immunoSEQ sequences, so filtering differed. Repertoires were generated with immunoSEQ multiplex PCR, while TCRdb's copy carries only in-frame clones and drops some. V, J and clone size derive from that table, while D and trimming were established from the DNA sequence. The sample contains roughly 1.4 million clones, 97% to 99% of which appear only once. Sequencing used naive CD4+ T cells sorted from blood. Subset meaning: CD45RA+ positively selected. The source of this sequence is a man aged 25-40 years in good health.

The CDR3 sequence: CTSSQGTPDSNQPQHF. The CDR3, as DNA: TGCACCAGCAGCCAAGGGACCCCCGATAGCAATCAGCCCCAGCATTTT. The J gene is TRBJ1-5, the V gene TRBV1. TRBV1 is described as a pseudogene. CDR3 length equals 16 residues.